This T cell receptor beta chain was documented in a study of T cell changes during pregnancy in multiple sclerosis. This table comes from immunoSEQ multiplex PCR, and its TCRdb copy is limited to in-frame clones, with some not included. Of about 44,000 clones in the sample, 88% were seen once. V gave up 2 bases and J gave up 3 bases, with 7 bases separating them. The CDR3 runs 13 residues. CDR1 is MNHEY, CDR2 SVGAGI, per germline. The chain joins TRBV6-5 to TRBJ1-1, with D possibly being TRBD1 (5 bases). This TCR derives from a female donor in good health, enrolled as a control in a pregnancy study. The material sequenced was CD8+ T cells from peripheral blood mononuclear cells, taken after pregnancy. This CDR3 is CASSYGGDTEAFF. For the CDR3, the DNA is TGTGCCAGCAGTTACGGGGGGGACACTGAAGCTTTCTTT.